These 3 T cell receptor beta chains originate from one sample sequenced in a study of blood T cell repertoires in COVID-19. The data were produced by immunoSEQ multiplex PCR, yet TCRdb's version contains in-frame clones alone and is incomplete. Of about 270,000 clones listed, less than 90% are singletons. The sequencing sample was made of PBMCs or T cells enriched from blood (not recorded which). The receptors were gathered from a woman aged 50 to 60 who had recovered from COVID-19.

V gene TRBV7-2 combines with J gene TRBJ1-4, with 12 bases fitting TRBD1. This CDR3 has 14 residues. The V gene end was trimmed by 5 bases and the J gene end by 8 bases; junction bases not matched to a gene: 3. From germline, CDR1 is SGHTA and CDR2 FQGNSA. The CDR3: CASSPGTGGEKLFF. The CDR3 coding sequence is TGTGCCAGCAGCCCTGGGACAGGGGGCGAAAAACTGTTTTTT.

The chain is built from TRBV19 and TRBJ2-1; a weak D match, TRBD2 (5 bases). CDR3 size: 14 residues. Germline V gives CDR1 LNHDA, CDR2 SQIVND (reference sequence). Trimming cost V 2 bases and J 5 bases, with 10 bases left between them. For the CDR3, the DNA is TGTGCCAGTAGTATAATTTTAGCGAACAATGAGCAGTTCTTC. It codes for CASSIILANNEQFF.

V is TRBV7-9 and J is TRBJ2-1; 9 nucleotides agree with TRBD2. CDR1 and CDR2 (germline): SEHNR, FQNEAQ (reference sequence). V lost 4 bases and J lost 7; bases outside the gene matches: 8. CDR3 length equals 15 residues. The CDR3 DNA sequence: TGTGCCAGCAGCTCCTCTAGCGGGACGGGGAATGAGCAGTTCTTC. It codes for CASSSSSGTGNEQFF.